This is a list of T cell receptor beta chains from one sample in a study of early T cells in non-severe SARS-CoV-2 infection. TCRdb redid the calling of the 5' RACE reads with MiXCR, one entry per CDR3 protein. Here the sample spans tens of thousands of distinct CDR3 sequences, about 6.1% being singletons. Sequencing was performed on whole blood, taken at baseline. These receptors originate from an adult who was a healthcare worker with PCR-confirmed SARS-CoV-2 infection or an uninfected control (not recorded which). Each CDR3 is given with its conserved first and last residue. Fields, in order: V gene, D gene, J gene, CDR3 protein. A D gene is named only where the DNA matches it firmly.

TRBV2	-	TRBJ1-6	CASVTWQGLRSSYNSPLHF
TRBV7-9	-	TRBJ1-6	CASSPAGSANSPLHF
TRBV7-2	-	TRBJ1-5	CASSLVGGIPQHF
TRBV28	TRBD2	TRBJ2-5	CASRRGVETQYF
TRBV9	-	TRBJ2-3	CASSNIPPSTDTQYF
TRBV20-1	-	TRBJ2-7	CSVPGPYLYEQYF
TRBV29-1	-	TRBJ2-3	CSVEVHLEDTQYF
TRBV4-3	TRBD1	TRBJ1-4	CASSPTGGEEKLFF
TRBV5-6	-	TRBJ1-6	CASSFMGSSYNSPLHF
TRBV28	-	TRBJ1-6	CASTLDSALSPLHF
TRBV20-1	-	TRBJ2-7	CSARDAGTVSYEQYF
TRBV19	-	TRBJ2-4	CASTPGAGHKNIQYF
TRBV7-6	-	TRBJ2-1	CAGSAFINSGFYNEQFF
TRBV24-1	-	TRBJ1-2	CATSDGYGYTF
TRBV7-6	TRBD1	TRBJ1-6	CASSRTGDAPLHF
TRBV28	-	TRBJ2-3	CASRSAGITDTQYF
TRBV28	-	TRBJ1-1	CASTLTQGTEAFF
TRBV13	-	TRBJ2-1	CASSLVSRNEQFF
TRBV7-9	TRBD2	TRBJ2-7	CASSPPSGSYEQYF
TRBV2	TRBD1	TRBJ1-2	CASGGQGVNYGYTF
TRBV20-1	-	TRBJ1-1	CSAVSEPMNTEAFF
TRBV5-5	-	TRBJ2-5	CASSLAQLGETQYF
TRBV6-1	-	TRBJ1-6	CASSERWTDYNSPLHF
TRBV20-1	TRBD2	TRBJ2-1	CSARDSGGLYNEQFF
TRBV7-9	-	TRBJ2-5	CASSPSSVWTQYF
TRBV4-3	TRBD1	TRBJ1-6	CASSEDRVYSPLHF
TRBV30	-	TRBJ2-2	CAWSKVTGTPIGELFF
TRBV5-5	-	TRBJ1-1	CASSLAYTEAFF
TRBV6-2/TRBV6-3	-	TRBJ1-1	CASSLQRLNTEAFF
TRBV6-4	-	TRBJ1-6	CASRGTSRGDSPLHF
TRBV29-1	-	TRBJ1-2	CSVETGYTF
TRBV7-2	-	TRBJ2-1	CASSFPMQGSSYNEQFF
TRBV7-9	TRBD1	TRBJ2-7	CASSLRGQGIFGEQYF
TRBV4-3	TRBD1	TRBJ2-1	CASSQGVQGAYNEQFF
TRBV27	TRBD1	TRBJ2-2	CASSLRSPRQGYNTGELFF
TRBV25-1	-	TRBJ2-2	CASSESHGRNTGELFF
TRBV7-2	-	TRBJ2-4	CASSRPPGAKNIQYF
TRBV4-3	-	TRBJ2-7	CASSQGGQGFYEQYF
TRBV6-2/TRBV6-3	-	TRBJ2-7	CASGGRLYEQYF
TRBV7-2	TRBD2	TRBJ2-1	CASSLGRGPYNEQFF